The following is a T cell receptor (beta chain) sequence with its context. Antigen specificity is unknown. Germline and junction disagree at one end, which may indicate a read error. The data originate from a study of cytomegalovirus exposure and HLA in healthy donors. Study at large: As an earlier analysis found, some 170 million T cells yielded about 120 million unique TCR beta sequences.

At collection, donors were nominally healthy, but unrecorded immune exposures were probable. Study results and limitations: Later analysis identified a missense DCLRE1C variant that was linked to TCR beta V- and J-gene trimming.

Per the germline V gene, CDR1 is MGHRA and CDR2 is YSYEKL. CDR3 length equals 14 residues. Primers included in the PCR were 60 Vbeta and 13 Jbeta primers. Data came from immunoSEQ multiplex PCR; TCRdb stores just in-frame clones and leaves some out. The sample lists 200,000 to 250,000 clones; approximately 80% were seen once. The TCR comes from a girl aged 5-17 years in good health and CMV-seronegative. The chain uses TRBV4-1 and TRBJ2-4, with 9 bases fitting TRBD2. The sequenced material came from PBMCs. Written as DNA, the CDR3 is TGCGCCAGCACCCAAAGACTAGCGGAAAACATTCAGTACTTC. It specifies CASTQRLAENIQYF.